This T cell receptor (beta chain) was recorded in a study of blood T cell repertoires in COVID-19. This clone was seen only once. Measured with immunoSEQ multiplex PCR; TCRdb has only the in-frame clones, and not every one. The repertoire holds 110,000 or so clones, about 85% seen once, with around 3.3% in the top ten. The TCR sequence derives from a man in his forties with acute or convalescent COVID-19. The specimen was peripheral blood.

The CDR3: CASSATSGGTPVQETQYF. Written as DNA, the CDR3 is TGTGCCAGCAGCGCGACTAGCGGGGGGACCCCCGTCCAAGAGACCCAGTACTTC. The chain joins TRBV7-2 to TRBJ2-5, with 13 nucleotides matching TRBD2. V gave up 5 bases and J gave up 1 base; unmatched junction bases: 10. Germline assignment: CDR1 SGHTA and CDR2 FQGNSA. The CDR3 loop spans 18 amino acids. The whole variable domain, remainder taken from reference TRBV7-2 and TRBJ2-5, is GAGVSQSPSNKVTEKGKDVELRCDPISGHTALYWYRQSLGQGLEFLIYFQGNSAPDKSGLPSDRFSAERTGGSVSTLTIQRTQQEDSAVYLCASSATSGGTPVQETQYFGPGTRLLVL.